These 17 T cell receptor beta chains came from one sample sequenced in a study of T cells in localized non-small cell lung cancer. Libraries were prepared by immunoSEQ multiplex PCR; TCRdb keeps only in-frame clonotypes and omits some of them. This sample carries about 15,000 clones, more than 70% of them seen once, and the ten largest clones take around 23%. The sample was peripheral blood, taken before any cancer treatment. The receptors were sampled from a female donor at least 60 years old with stage I squamous cell lung carcinoma.

In its sample, this clone ranks as large. V and J are TRBV6-1 and TRBJ1-1; 7 bases match TRBD1. Germline values: CDR1 MNHNS, CDR2 SASEGT. Germline trimming cut 3 bases from V and 0 bases from J; bases unmatched to any gene: 7. This CDR3 region has 16 residues. The CDR3 nucleotides read TGTGCCAGCAGTGATTTTCCGGGACAGCTGAACACTGAAGCTTTCTTT. Translation: CASSDFPGQLNTEAFF.

This clone was found a few times. This sequence joins TRBV5-8 and TRBJ2-3; no definite D call. The length of the CDR3 is 16 residues. CDR1 is SGHTS and CDR2 is YDEGEE in the germline V gene. Trimming stripped 4 bases from V and 0 bases from J, with 15 bases between. The CDR3 DNA sequence: TGTGCCAGCAGCCCTCCCGACCGGGCTAGCACAGATACGCAGTATTTT. Its translation: CASSPPDRASTDTQYF.

V and J are TRBV30 and TRBJ1-2, with a possible D match to TRBD1 (6 bases). The V gene's germline CDR1 is GTSNPN and CDR2 SVGIG (reference sequence). The CDR3 consists of 16 residues. V lost 1 base and J 2 bases, leaving 17 bases between the germline ends. DNA of the CDR3: TGTGCCTGGAGTGGGGGGGGCGCCGGGGGGAACTATGGCTACACCTTC. Translation gives CAWSGGGAGGNYGYTF.

The genes are TRBV28 and TRBJ2-3; D gene uncertain. Trimming shortened V by 3 bases and J by 2 bases, and 12 bases separated the two germline ends. Per germline, CDR1 MDHEN and CDR2 SYDVKM. The CDR3 totals 15 residues. The chain's CDR3 is CASSFPPGLTDTQYF. The CDR3 coding sequence is TGTGCCAGCAGTTTCCCCCCCGGGCTCACAGATACGCAGTATTTT.

V and J are TRBV28 and TRBJ1-2; TRBD1 matches 7 bases. Germline V gene sequence: CDR1 MDHEN, CDR2 SYDVKM. The CDR3 contains 14 residues. The V segment lost 10 bases and the J segment 3 bases; nucleotides outside the gene matches: 11. The CDR3 is CAILRETGYYGYTF. CDR3 DNA: TGTGCCATCCTTAGAGAGACAGGGTACTATGGCTACACCTTC.

The V and J genes are TRBV28 and TRBJ1-5; D unresolved. The CDR3 contains 12 residues. V lost 5 bases and J 6 bases, leaving 8 bases between the germline ends. Germline assignment: CDR1 MDHEN and CDR2 SYDVKM. CDR3 amino acids: CASSERVQPQHF. CDR3 nucleotides: TGTGCCAGCAGTGAGCGGGTTCAGCCCCAGCATTTT.

The V and J genes are TRBV5-1 and TRBJ2-1, with D unclear. V was clipped by 6 bases and J by 1 base, with 14 bases between them. Germline CDR1 and CDR2: SGHRS and YFSETQ. CDR3 length: 15 amino acids. This chain's CDR3 is CASTIYGQSYNEQFF. CDR3 DNA: TGCGCCAGCACCATCTACGGCCAGTCCTACAATGAGCAGTTCTTC.

This chain connects TRBV18 to TRBJ1-1, with 8 bases identical to TRBD1. The V gene end was trimmed by 6 bases and the J gene end by 4 bases; junction bases not matched to a gene: 13. CDR3 length: 16 residues. CDR1 KGHSH and CDR2 LQKENI come from the germline V gene. The CDR3 loop is CASSHTTQGASTEAFF. As DNA, the CDR3 is TGTGCCAGCTCTCATACCACCCAGGGGGCAAGCACTGAAGCTTTCTTT.

The rearrangement uses TRBV11-2 and TRBJ1-4; D remains unclear. The V gene lost 1 base and the J gene lost 4 bases, with 10 bases spanning the gap. In germline, CDR1 is SGHAT, CDR2 FQNNGV. The CDR3 length is 15 residues. The CDR3 here is CASSLGTTRNEKLFF. As DNA, the CDR3 is TGTGCCAGCAGCTTAGGCACAACCCGTAATGAAAAACTGTTTTTT.

This clone was recorded a few times. The rearrangement links TRBV28 to TRBJ1-3; D perhaps matches TRBD1 (5 bases). The germline V gene has CDR1 MDHEN and CDR2 SYDVKM. CDR3 length equals 17 residues. The V gene lost 3 bases and the J gene lost 1 base, with 16 bases spanning the gap. CDR3 bases: TGTGCCAGCAGTTTTGATCTGCAGGGTCTTTCTGGAAACACCATATATTTT. This encodes CASSFDLQGLSGNTIYF. Based on the CDR3 plus reference TRBV28 and TRBJ1-3, the full variable domain is DVKVTQSSRYLVKRTGEKVFLECVQDMDHENMFWYRQDPGLGLRLIYFSYDVKMKEKGDIPEGYSVSREKKERFSLILESASTNQTSMYLCASSFDLQGLSGNTIYFGEGSWLTVV.

The chain links TRBV6-5 to TRBJ1-1; weak D call: TRBD1 (6 bases). Trimming left V 7 bases short and J 8 bases short, with 17 bases between. Germline V CDR1 and CDR2: MNHEY, SVGAGI. The CDR3 sequence is 13 residues long. The CDR3 nucleotides read TGTGCCAGCAAATACAGGGAGGGATTAGAAGCTTTCTTT. Its protein product is CASKYREGLEAFF.

The chain joins TRBV20-1 to TRBJ2-5, with D uncertain. In germline, CDR1 is DFQATT, CDR2 SNEGSKA (reference sequence). V lost 0 bases, J lost 4 bases, and 0 bases lay in between. This CDR3 comprises 10 residues. The CDR3 DNA follows: TGCAGTGCTAGAGAAGAGACCCAGTACTTC. This gives the protein CSAREETQYF.

This chain connects TRBV28 to TRBJ2-1; 9 bases agree with TRBD1. The V gene end was trimmed by 4 bases and the J gene end by 14 bases; junction bases not matched to a gene: 15. CDR3 length: 15 amino acids. Germline V gene data show CDR1 as MDHEN and CDR2 as SYDVKM. The DNA for the CDR3 is TGTGCCAGCAGTTCACCTAGACGTACAGGGGGCTTGAAGTTCTTC. Encoded protein: CASSSPRRTGGLKFF.

The rearrangement uses TRBV6-1 and TRBJ2-2; D is ambiguous. This CDR3 spans 14 amino acids. Between the trimmed V and J ends, which lost 11 bases and 0 bases, there was a span of 13 bases. Germline CDR1 reads MNHNS; CDR2 reads SASEGT. The CDR3 DNA sequence: TGTGCCGTCCTACGGACGGCGAACACCGGGGAGCTGTTTTTT. Protein sequence: CAVLRTANTGELFF.

The chain carries TRBV2 and TRBJ2-2; D unresolved. CDR3 length: 14 residues. The germline V and J ends were trimmed by 6 bases and 5 bases, with 13 bases remaining between them. In germline, CDR1 is SNHLY, CDR2 FYNNEI. The CDR3 protein is CASSVQAQTGELFF. DNA of the CDR3: TGTGCCAGCAGCGTCCAGGCTCAGACCGGGGAGCTGTTTTTT.

The J gene is TRBJ2-7, the V gene TRBV5-4, with D unclear. The V gene lost 3 bases and the J gene lost 7 bases, with 11 bases spanning the gap. There are 12 residues in the CDR3. CDR1 and CDR2 from the germline V gene are SGHNT and YYREEE (reference sequence). For the CDR3, the DNA is TGTGCCAGCAGCTCTCCGTCCGGGGAGCAGTACTTC. Translating gives CASSSPSGEQYF. Drawing the rest from reference TRBV5-4 and TRBJ2-7, the complete variable domain is ETGVTQSPTHLIKTRGQQVTLRCSSQSGHNTVSWYQQALGQGPQFIFQYYREEENGRGNFPPRFSGLQFPNYSSELNVNALELDDSALYLCASSSPSGEQYFGPGTRLTVT.

The chain uses TRBV7-7 and TRBJ2-6; no clear D. Germline assignment: CDR1 SSHAT and CDR2 FNYEAQ (reference sequence). The V gene lost 5 bases and the J gene lost 0 bases, with 14 bases spanning the gap. This CDR3 contains 17 residues. The CDR3 nucleotides read TGTGCCAGCAGCCCCCAGGTAATCCACTCTGGGGCCAACGTCCTGACTTTC. This sequence encodes CASSPQVIHSGANVLTF.